Listed below are T cell receptor beta chains from one sample, sequenced in a study of T cell responses to AZD1222 COVID-19 vaccine. This table comes from immunoSEQ multiplex PCR, and its TCRdb copy is limited to in-frame clones, with some not included. Of 150,000 to 190,000 clones listed, around 86% are singletons. The sequences come from peripheral blood, collected 28 days after the second AZD1222 dose. Every receptor here comes from an adult who received the AZD1222 COVID-19 vaccine. Each CDR3 is given with its conserved first and last residue. The D gene is left open where the match is weak. Clone size is stated in some rows and not others, as once, few, many or a class when expanded.

clone_size: .
j_call: TRBJ1-2
d_call: .
v_call: TRBV12-3/TRBV12-4
cdr3_nt: TGTGCCAGCAGTTTAGGAGGGAGGAATGGCTACACCTTC
cdr3_aa: CASSLGGRNGYTF

clone_size: .
j_call: TRBJ2-5
d_call: .
v_call: TRBV29-1
cdr3_nt: TGCAGCGTCGGACCCAGGGGCGCCGGGGAGACCCAGTACTTC
cdr3_aa: CSVGPRGAGETQYF

clone_size: .
j_call: TRBJ2-7
d_call: .
v_call: TRBV14
cdr3_nt: TGTGCCAGCAGCCAAGATTCTGCCCTGGACTTCTACTACGAGCAGTACTTC
cdr3_aa: CASSQDSALDFYYEQYF

clone_size: few
j_call: TRBJ1-5
d_call: TRBD1
v_call: TRBV27
cdr3_nt: TGTGCCCGCGTATTTAGACAGGGGGCTTGTGATCAGCCCCAGCATTTT
cdr3_aa: CARVFRQGACDQPQHF

clone_size: .
j_call: TRBJ2-1
d_call: .
v_call: TRBV30
cdr3_nt: TGTGCCGGGACCGCTTACAATGAGCAGTTCTTC
cdr3_aa: CAGTAYNEQFF

clone_size: few
j_call: TRBJ1-4
d_call: .
v_call: TRBV2
cdr3_nt: TGTGCCAGCAGTGAAAGGGGCGATGAAAAACTGTTTTTT
cdr3_aa: CASSERGDEKLFF

clone_size: once
j_call: TRBJ2-7
d_call: .
v_call: TRBV5-6
cdr3_nt: TGTGCCAGCAGCCCCAGGTGGGGAGCGAGGGAGCAGTACTTC
cdr3_aa: CASSPRWGAREQYF

clone_size: .
j_call: TRBJ1-2
d_call: .
v_call: TRBV4-2
cdr3_nt: TGTGCCAGCAGCCGTAGCGCCGGGGCCACCTTAGCCGATGGCTACACCTTC
cdr3_aa: CASSRSAGATLADGYTF

clone_size: .
j_call: TRBJ2-1
d_call: TRBD1
v_call: TRBV6-5
cdr3_nt: TGTGCCAGCAGTTACTCGATAAGACAGGGCAATGAGCAGTTCTTC
cdr3_aa: CASSYSIRQGNEQFF

clone_size: .
j_call: TRBJ2-7
d_call: .
v_call: TRBV28
cdr3_nt: TGTGCCAGCAGTCCCTATCTCCGGGACGCACACTTC
cdr3_aa: CASSPYLRDAHF

clone_size: .
j_call: TRBJ2-5
d_call: TRBD2
v_call: TRBV7-2
cdr3_nt: TGTGCCAGCAGCTTGAGCGGGAGGCCCCAAGAGACCCAGTACTTC
cdr3_aa: CASSLSGRPQETQYF

clone_size: .
j_call: TRBJ2-7
d_call: .
v_call: TRBV27
cdr3_nt: TGTGCCAGCAGTTTAAGGCGGGACGCCTCCTACGAGCAGTACTTC
cdr3_aa: CASSLRRDASYEQYF

clone_size: .
j_call: TRBJ2-1
d_call: .
v_call: TRBV7-3
cdr3_nt: TGTGCCAGCAGCTTCAGTCCGTCAGTGCCCGAGCAGTTCTTC
cdr3_aa: CASSFSPSVPEQFF

clone_size: .
j_call: TRBJ1-2
d_call: .
v_call: TRBV6-1
cdr3_nt: TGTGCCAGCAGAGAAGGGACCCTCCGGCGTGGCTACACCTTC
cdr3_aa: CASREGTLRRGYTF

clone_size: .
j_call: TRBJ1-2
d_call: TRBD1
v_call: TRBV6-5
cdr3_nt: TGTGCCAGCAGGGACAGGGGACATGGCTACACCTTC
cdr3_aa: CASRDRGHGYTF

clone_size: .
j_call: TRBJ2-3
d_call: .
v_call: TRBV5-1
cdr3_nt: TGCGCCAGCAGCGGCACAGGGGACTCATTGGATACGCAGTATTTT
cdr3_aa: CASSGTGDSLDTQYF

clone_size: medium-sized
j_call: TRBJ1-2
d_call: .
v_call: TRBV24-1
cdr3_nt: TGTGCCACCAGTGATAGGGCTAACTATGGCTACACCTTC
cdr3_aa: CATSDRANYGYTF

clone_size: .
j_call: TRBJ2-7
d_call: .
v_call: TRBV6-5
cdr3_nt: TGTGCCAGCAGAAGGGAAGGGTCCAACTACGAGCAGTACTTC
cdr3_aa: CASRREGSNYEQYF

clone_size: .
j_call: TRBJ2-2
d_call: .
v_call: TRBV10-1
cdr3_nt: TGCGCCAGCAATGTATCCCGGGACCCTGTCACCGGGGAGCTGTTTTTT
cdr3_aa: CASNVSRDPVTGELFF

clone_size: .
j_call: TRBJ1-1
d_call: .
v_call: TRBV7-6
cdr3_nt: TGTGCCAGCAGCTTAGATCCTACAGGGCTAAGCACTGAAGCTTTCTTT
cdr3_aa: CASSLDPTGLSTEAFF

clone_size: .
j_call: TRBJ2-2
d_call: TRBD2
v_call: TRBV27
cdr3_nt: TGTGCCAGCAGTTCCCCTCTGACTAGCGGGAACACCGGGGAGCTGTTTTTT
cdr3_aa: CASSSPLTSGNTGELFF

clone_size: .
j_call: TRBJ2-3
d_call: .
v_call: TRBV7-2
cdr3_nt: TGTGCCAGCAGCTTAGATCTCTACCGGGAATTAGATACGCAGTATTTT
cdr3_aa: CASSLDLYRELDTQYF

clone_size: few
j_call: TRBJ1-6
d_call: TRBD1
v_call: TRBV5-1
cdr3_nt: TGCGCCAGCAGCCCGACAGGGGCGAATTCACCCCTCCACTTT
cdr3_aa: CASSPTGANSPLHF

clone_size: .
j_call: TRBJ1-6
d_call: .
v_call: TRBV7-8
cdr3_nt: TGTGCCAGCAGCTTAGGAATGGACATCTCATCACCCCTCCACTTT
cdr3_aa: CASSLGMDISSPLHF